The 8 T cell receptor beta chains below come from one sample, sequenced in a study of T cell responses to AZD1222 COVID-19 vaccine. TCRdb's copy holds only in-frame clones and misses some; the assay was immunoSEQ multiplex PCR. Of approximately 210,000 clones listed, roughly 94% are singletons. This material consisted of peripheral blood, taken 28 days after the second dose of the MenACWY control vaccine. Receptors were obtained from an adult who received the MenACWY meningococcal vaccine as a control.

This chain joins TRBV28 and TRBJ2-7, with TRBD2 as a possible D gene (6 bases). Trimming stripped 5 bases from V and 4 bases from J, with 15 bases between. Germline V gene lookup returns CDR1 MDHEN and CDR2 SYDVKM. The CDR3 length is 14 residues. The CDR3 DNA sequence: TGTGCCAGCAGTGGGACTCCGGTGGGTTACGAGCAGTACTTC. It encodes CASSGTPVGYEQYF.

V gene TRBV30 combines with J gene TRBJ1-1; D ambiguous. Germline V gives CDR1 GTSNPN, CDR2 SVGIG (reference sequence). The CDR3 has 11 amino acids. Trimming took 4 bases from V and 0 from J, leaving 3 bases between them. CDR3 in DNA: TGTGCCTGGAAATTGAACACTGAAGCTTTCTTT. Its protein is CAWKLNTEAFF.

The J gene is TRBJ2-3, the V gene TRBV11-3, with TRBD1 matching 10 bases. CDR1 is SGHNT, CDR2 YENEEA, per germline. CDR3 length: 14 residues. V gave up 5 bases and J gave up 5 bases; unmatched junction bases: 4. Here the CDR3 reads CASSPGDRGDTQYF. The DNA for the CDR3 is TGTGCCAGCAGCCCTGGGGACAGGGGAGATACGCAGTATTTT.

This rearrangement joins TRBV6-5 to TRBJ1-2; TRBD1 agrees at 8 bases. The CDR3 totals 14 residues. The trim removed 5 bases at V and 4 bases at J, leaving 6 bases unmatched. Per germline, CDR1 MNHEY and CDR2 SVGAGI. This chain's CDR3 is CASSPGTGPYGYTF. CDR3 bases: TGTGCCAGCAGTCCCGGGACAGGTCCCTATGGCTACACCTTC.

The chain uses TRBV27 and TRBJ2-7; D assignment may be TRBD1 or TRBD2 (6 bases each). The CDR3 is 14 amino acids. With 3 bases removed from V and 5 bases from J, the gap between germline ends came to 14 bases. Germline CDR1 is MNHEY and CDR2 is SMNVEV (reference sequence). Here the CDR3 reads CASSFPRGGDEQYF. CDR3 nucleotide sequence: TGTGCCAGCAGTTTTCCCAGGGGCGGGGACGAGCAGTACTTC.

V is TRBV5-1 and J is TRBJ2-7; the D gene is possibly TRBD1 (6 bases). The germline CDR1 and CDR2 sequences are SGHRS and YFSETQ. The V end lost 2 bases, the J end lost 3 bases, and 12 bases lay between the germline ends. This CDR3 contains 14 residues. CDR3 amino acids: CASSLGGSSYEQYF. The CDR3 region has the DNA TGCGCCAGCAGCTTAGGGGGTTCTAGCTACGAGCAGTACTTC.

For this clone: The germline gene is not matched at one end of the junction; a read error may be the cause. This sequence joins TRBV5-4 and TRBJ2-7; D is unresolved. The CDR3 has 12 residues. Per the germline V gene, CDR1 is SGHNT and CDR2 is YYREEE (reference sequence). Here the CDR3 DNA reads TGTGCCAGCAACTTGGCCGGGTCCGAGCAGTACTTC. Protein: CASNLAGSEQYF.

The gene calls are TRBV5-1 and TRBJ2-3; D gene unclear. The CDR3 length is 14 residues. Trimming removed 2 bases at V and 2 bases at J, with 9 bases between. CDR1 SGHRS and CDR2 YFSETQ come from the germline V gene. The CDR3 nucleotides are TGCGCCAGCAGCTTTGAGATACCCACAGATACGCAGTATTTT. It translates to CASSFEIPTDTQYF.